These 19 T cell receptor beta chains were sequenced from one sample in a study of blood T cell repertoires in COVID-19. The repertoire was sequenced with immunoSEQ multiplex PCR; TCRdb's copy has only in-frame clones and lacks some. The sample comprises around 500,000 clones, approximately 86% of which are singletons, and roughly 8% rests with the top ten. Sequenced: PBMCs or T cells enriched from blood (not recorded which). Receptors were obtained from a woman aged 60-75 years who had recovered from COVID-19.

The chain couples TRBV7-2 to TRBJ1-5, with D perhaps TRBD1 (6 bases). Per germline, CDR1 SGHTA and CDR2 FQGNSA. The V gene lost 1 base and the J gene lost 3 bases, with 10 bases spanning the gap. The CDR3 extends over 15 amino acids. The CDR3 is CASSLGTVFNQPQHF. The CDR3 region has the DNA TGTGCCAGCAGCTTAGGGACAGTTTTCAATCAGCCCCAGCATTTT.

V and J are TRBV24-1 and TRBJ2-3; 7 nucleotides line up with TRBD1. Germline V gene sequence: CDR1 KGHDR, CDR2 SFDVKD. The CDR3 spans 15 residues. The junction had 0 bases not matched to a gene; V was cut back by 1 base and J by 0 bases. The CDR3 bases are TGTGCCACCAGTGATTTAGGGGGCAGCACAGATACGCAGTATTTT. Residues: CATSDLGGSTDTQYF.

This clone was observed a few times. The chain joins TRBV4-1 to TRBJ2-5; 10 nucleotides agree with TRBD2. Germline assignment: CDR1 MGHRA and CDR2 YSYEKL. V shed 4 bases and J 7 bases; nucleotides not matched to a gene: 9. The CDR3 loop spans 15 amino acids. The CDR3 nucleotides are TGCGCCAGCAGCCTACTAGCGGGGTTGGGTGGGACCCAGTACTTC. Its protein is CASSLLAGLGGTQYF.

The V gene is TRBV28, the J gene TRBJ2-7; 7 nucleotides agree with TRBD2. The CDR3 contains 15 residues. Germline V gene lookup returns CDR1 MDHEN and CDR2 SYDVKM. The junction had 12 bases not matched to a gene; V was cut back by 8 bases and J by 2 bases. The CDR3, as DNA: TGTGCCAGCGGGTCGGTAGGAGCGGGGACCTACGAGCAGTACTTC. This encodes CASGSVGAGTYEQYF.

The CDR3 nucleotides read TGTGCCAGCAGCTTCAGGACCGGGGGCACTGAAGCTTTCTTT. Residues: CASSFRTGGTEAFF. This chain uses TRBV13 with TRBJ1-1; TRBD1 might be the D (5 bases). V was clipped by 3 bases and J by 4 bases, with 12 bases between them. This CDR3 spans 14 amino acids. Germline CDR1 and CDR2: PRHDT and FYEKMQ (reference sequence).

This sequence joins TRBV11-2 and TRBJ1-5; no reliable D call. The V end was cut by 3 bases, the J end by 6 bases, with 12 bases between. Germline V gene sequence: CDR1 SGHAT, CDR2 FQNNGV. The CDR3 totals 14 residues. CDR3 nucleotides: TGTGCCAGCAGCTTGGACTCGTTGGTTCAGCCCCAGCATTTT. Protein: CASSLDSLVQPQHF.

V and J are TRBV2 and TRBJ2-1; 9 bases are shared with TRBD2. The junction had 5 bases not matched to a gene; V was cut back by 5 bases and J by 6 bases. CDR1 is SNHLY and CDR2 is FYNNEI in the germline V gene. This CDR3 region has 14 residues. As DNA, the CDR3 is TGTGCCAGCAGTATGTTAGCGGGGGTCAATGAGCAGTTCTTC. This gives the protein CASSMLAGVNEQFF.

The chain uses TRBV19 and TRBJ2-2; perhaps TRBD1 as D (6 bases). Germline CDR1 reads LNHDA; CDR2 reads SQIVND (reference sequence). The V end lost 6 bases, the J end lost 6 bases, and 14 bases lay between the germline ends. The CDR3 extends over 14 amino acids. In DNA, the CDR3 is TGTGCCAGTAGAGGCACAGGGTGGGCCGGGGAGCTGTTTTTT. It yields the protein CASRGTGWAGELFF.

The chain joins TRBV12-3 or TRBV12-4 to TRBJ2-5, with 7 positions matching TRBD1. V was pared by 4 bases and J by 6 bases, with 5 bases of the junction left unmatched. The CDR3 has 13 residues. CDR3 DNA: TGTGCCAGCAGTTCGACAGGGCAAAAGACCCAGTACTTC. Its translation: CASSSTGQKTQYF.

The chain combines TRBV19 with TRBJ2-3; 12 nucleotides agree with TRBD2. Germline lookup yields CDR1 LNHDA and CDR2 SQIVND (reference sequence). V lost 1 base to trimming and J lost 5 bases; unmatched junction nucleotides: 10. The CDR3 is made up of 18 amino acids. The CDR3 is CASSIGLSSGGARDTQYF. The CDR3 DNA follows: TGTGCCAGTAGTATAGGCCTCTCTAGCGGGGGGGCCCGAGATACGCAGTATTTT.

The CDR3 reads CASSALGGGTDTQYF. The CDR3 bases are TGTGCCAGCAGTGCTTTGGGGGGGGGCACAGATACGCAGTATTTT. The V and J genes are TRBV2 and TRBJ2-3; 7 bases line up with TRBD2. Germline lookup yields CDR1 SNHLY and CDR2 FYNNEI. CDR3 length equals 15 residues. Trimming removed 4 bases from V and 1 base from J; junction bases left unmatched: 5.

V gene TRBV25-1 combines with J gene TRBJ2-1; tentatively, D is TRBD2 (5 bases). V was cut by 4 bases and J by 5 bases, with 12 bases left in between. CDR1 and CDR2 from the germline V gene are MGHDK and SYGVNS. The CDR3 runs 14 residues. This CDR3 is CASSASDGNNEQFF. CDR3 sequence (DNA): TGTGCCAGCAGTGCTTCCGACGGGAACAATGAGCAGTTCTTC. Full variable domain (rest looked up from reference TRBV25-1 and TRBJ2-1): EADIYQTPRYLVIGTGKKITLECSQTMGHDKMYWYQQDPGMELHLIHYSYGVNSTEKGDLSSESTVSRIRTEHFPLTLESARPSHTSQYLCASSASDGNNEQFFGPGTRLTVL.

CDR3 sequence reads: CASSTRDGYEQYV. The CDR3 coding sequence is TGTGCCAGTAGTACAAGAGACGGGTACGAGCAGTACGTC. This chain joins TRBV19 and TRBJ2-7; D call uncertain. From germline, CDR1 is LNHDA and CDR2 SQIVND (reference sequence). The CDR3 spans 13 residues. The germline V and J ends were trimmed by 4 bases and 4 bases, with 11 bases remaining between them.

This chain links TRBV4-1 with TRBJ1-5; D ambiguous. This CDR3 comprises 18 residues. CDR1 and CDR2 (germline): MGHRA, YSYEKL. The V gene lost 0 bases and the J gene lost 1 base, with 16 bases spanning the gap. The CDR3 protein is CASSQDWGGLLSNQPQHF. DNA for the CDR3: TGCGCCAGCAGCCAAGATTGGGGAGGGCTTCTCAGCAATCAGCCCCAGCATTTT.

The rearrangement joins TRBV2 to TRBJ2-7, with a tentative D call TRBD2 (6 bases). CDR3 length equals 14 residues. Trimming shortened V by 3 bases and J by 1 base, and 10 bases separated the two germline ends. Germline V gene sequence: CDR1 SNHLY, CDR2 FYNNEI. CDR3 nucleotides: TGTGCCAGCAGTGATAGTCGGGGGTCCTACGAGCAGTACTTC. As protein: CASSDSRGSYEQYF. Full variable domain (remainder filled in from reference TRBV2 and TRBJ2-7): EPEVTQTPSHQVTQMGQEVILRCVPISNHLYFYWYRQILGQKVEFLVSFYNNEISEKSEIFDDQFSVERPDGSNFTLKIRSTKLEDSAMYFCASSDSRGSYEQYFGPGTRLTVT.

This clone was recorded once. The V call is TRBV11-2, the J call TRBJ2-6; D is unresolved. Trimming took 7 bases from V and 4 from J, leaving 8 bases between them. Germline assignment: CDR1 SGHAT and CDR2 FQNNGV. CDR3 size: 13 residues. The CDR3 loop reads CASTPAGANVLTF. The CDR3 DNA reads TGTGCCAGCACCCCAGCGGGGGCCAACGTCCTGACTTTC.

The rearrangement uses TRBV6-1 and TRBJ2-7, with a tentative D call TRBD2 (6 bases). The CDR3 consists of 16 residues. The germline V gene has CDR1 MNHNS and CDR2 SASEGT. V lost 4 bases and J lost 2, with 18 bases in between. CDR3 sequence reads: CASSAARLGAAYEQYF. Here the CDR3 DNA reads TGTGCCAGCAGTGCCGCCAGACTAGGGGCCGCCTACGAGCAGTACTTC.

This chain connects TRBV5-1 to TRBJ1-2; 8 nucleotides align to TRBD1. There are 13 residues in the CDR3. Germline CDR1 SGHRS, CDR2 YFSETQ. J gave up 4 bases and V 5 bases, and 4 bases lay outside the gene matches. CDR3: CASRTGEIYGYTF. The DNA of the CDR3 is TGCGCCAGCAGGACAGGGGAAATCTATGGCTACACCTTC.

DNA of the CDR3: TGTGCCAGCAGTGAAGAGGGGGGGCGAAGTTCACCCCTCCACTTT. It is translated as CASSEEGGRSSPLHF. V usage is TRBV6-1 and J usage is TRBJ1-6, with D perhaps matching TRBD1 (6 bases). V was pared by 1 base and J by 9 bases, with 13 bases between. Germline V gene lookup returns CDR1 MNHNS and CDR2 SASEGT. The CDR3 is 15 amino acids.